The present TCR beta chain was sequenced within a study of blood T cell repertoires in COVID-19. Overall study context: Italy, Spain and the United States were the sources of the convalescent and acute COVID-19 samples.

In its sample, this clone was seen once. Source study methods: Amplification from reference gene primers served as the basis for estimated nucleated cell counts. Sequencing used immunoSEQ multiplex PCR; TCRdb keeps in-frame clones, though not all of them. V, J and clone size reflect that table, while D and trimming were determined from the DNA. This table holds 80,000 or so clones, roughly 80% found once. This clonotype was sampled from a woman between 65 and 79 years old with acute or convalescent COVID-19. Sequencing was carried out using peripheral blood.

In DNA, the CDR3 is TGTGCCAGCAGCTTACTTTCTGGCGGGAGGGCCGATACGCAGTATTTT. Translated: CASSLLSGGRADTQYF. V is TRBV5-5 and J is TRBJ2-3, with 9 bases fitting TRBD2. This CDR3 region has 16 residues. J was trimmed by 6 bases and V by 2 bases; bases with no gene match: 10. Germline values: CDR1 SGHKS, CDR2 YYEKEE (reference sequence). Combining the CDR3 with reference TRBV5-5 and TRBJ2-3 gives the whole variable domain DAGVTQSPTHLIKTRGQQVTLRCSPISGHKSVSWYQQVLGQGPQFIFQYYEKEERGRGNFPDRFSARQFPNYSSELNVNALLLGDSALYLCASSLLSGGRADTQYFGPGTRLTVL.